This TCR beta chain was sequenced for a study of T cell repertoires in cytomegalovirus infection. In its sample, this clonotype was seen a few times. Its matching antigen is unknown. TCRdb re-called the reads through MiXCR, storing one row per CDR3 protein. The sample consists of about 160,000 distinct CDR3 sequences, about 22% of them appearing once. Study conclusions and caveats: CMV-specific TCR beta clonotypes restricted by HLA-C dominated the ex vivo response.

Trimming took 5 bases from V and 2 from J; bases not matched to a gene: 6. The CDR3 is 15 residues long. The germline V gene encodes CDR1 MNHEY and CDR2 SMNVEV (reference sequence). Specimen: CD8+ T cells from cultured PBMCs, collected from culture after CMV antigen stimulation. The chain is built from TRBV27 and TRBJ2-4; TRBD1 matches 7 bases. The sequence derives from a human donor in good health (CMV status not recorded). Some clones in this sample may be carry-over from other donors' samples. The DNA for the CDR3 is TGTGCCAGCAGTCCTCAACAGGGGACCAAAAACATTCAGTACTTC. Translated: CASSPQQGTKNIQYF.